This is a list of T cell receptor beta chains from one sample in a study of T cells after yellow fever vaccination. TCRdb independently ran MiXCR on the 5' RACE reads; one entry per CDR3 protein. This table holds 350,000 to 450,000 distinct CDR3 sequences, roughly 20% found once. The sequencing used PBMCs, collected before the yellow fever booster vaccination. These receptors originate from a man aged 18 to 30 who received the YFV17D yellow fever vaccine. Each CDR3 is given without its conserved first and last residue. Clone size is not always given. Where it is, it says once, few, many or a class for expanded clones.

v_call,clone_size,j_call,cdr3_aa
TRBV15,.,TRBJ2-4,ATSRDPGNGNIQY
TRBV28,few,TRBJ2-1,ASSRSGSSYNEQF
TRBV12-3/TRBV12-4,few,TRBJ2-3,ASSSLGGRPVPDTQY
TRBV29-1,.,TRBJ2-5,SARGQIETQY
TRBV30,few,TRBJ1-5,AWDRGQDQPQH
TRBV24-1,.,TRBJ2-7,ATRATYEQY
TRBV7-9,once,TRBJ2-3,ASTWGADGTDTQY
TRBV5-1,.,TRBJ2-5,ASRDWIQETQY
TRBV14,.,TRBJ2-7,ASSPGPSPYSYEQY
TRBV5-6,.,TRBJ1-1,ASSPQPGGLNTEAF
TRBV11-2,.,TRBJ2-3,ASSPPAGDTQY
TRBV29-1,few,TRBJ1-1,SVEQGPGTEAF
TRBV3-1,few,TRBJ2-1,ASSHSLPRSEQF
TRBV29-1,.,TRBJ2-7,SVEAGEQY
TRBV4-3,.,TRBJ1-6,ASSHLVTYNSPLH
TRBV6-4,many,TRBJ1-3,ASSDTQFSGNTIY
TRBV20-1,few,TRBJ2-7,SAFLAGRVIGEQY
TRBV29-1,.,TRBJ1-1,SVRDQGGDTEAF
TRBV7-2,many,TRBJ2-1,ASSPYNEQF
TRBV7-9,.,TRBJ1-5,ASSRGRGVNQPQH
TRBV7-9,.,TRBJ2-2,ASSFVEGEQETGELF
TRBV20-1,many,TRBJ1-1,SARRSVEHLNMNTEAF
TRBV12-3/TRBV12-4,once,TRBJ2-5,ASSPDRGEETQY
TRBV4-3,few,TRBJ1-3,ASSQDQASWNTIY
TRBV6-1,.,TRBJ1-1,ASSEEEGAGRYTEAF
TRBV4-3,.,TRBJ2-1,ASSRGTGANNEQF
TRBV6-5,.,TRBJ1-1,ASTPPGVWTEAF
TRBV10-3,few,TRBJ2-3,AITRVPAGGDTDTQY
TRBV7-2,few,TRBJ2-5,ASSLARGGVGSTQY
TRBV4-3,few,TRBJ2-3,ASSRTSPTDTQY
TRBV7-8,few,TRBJ1-2,ASSLVFGSNYGYT
TRBV6-2/TRBV6-3,.,TRBJ2-7,ASSYSRGDYEQY
TRBV7-2,.,TRBJ1-6,ASSLVTSGGNSPLH
TRBV11-2,.,TRBJ2-5,ASTIRAGGQETQY
TRBV6-5,few,TRBJ2-1,ASSYGSGSSYNEQF
TRBV4-1,.,TRBJ2-3,ASSRLAGGVLTDTQY
TRBV12-3/TRBV12-4,.,TRBJ1-5,ASRVAGGEPQH
TRBV7-2,.,TRBJ1-2,ASSLGAGNGYT
TRBV5-1,.,TRBJ2-7,ASSLETGTSYEQY
TRBV20-1,few,TRBJ1-1,SAGGQGARTEAF
TRBV5-1,many,TRBJ1-1,ASSFSTGMNTEAF
TRBV18,.,TRBJ1-2,ASSPNSGRNYGYT
TRBV5-1,many,TRBJ2-1,ASSLGGGEQF
TRBV10-3,few,TRBJ1-3,AISEAGSGNTIY
TRBV18,few,TRBJ2-5,ASSPSWGASETQY
TRBV29-1,.,TRBJ1-2,SADRAGYT
TRBV3-1,.,TRBJ1-1,ASSQGSGQGGTF
TRBV4-3,many,TRBJ2-4,ASSQDGQGNIQY
TRBV6-2/TRBV6-3,once,TRBJ2-2,ATRSGELF
TRBV9,.,TRBJ2-5,ASSQRRDSYQETQY
TRBV4-2,many,TRBJ1-6,ASSQENRGPSPLH
TRBV4-2,.,TRBJ2-1,ASSHQDYSYNEQF
TRBV27,.,TRBJ2-7,ATGGGPLPYEQY
TRBV3-1,many,TRBJ2-5,ASSPGEGLETQY